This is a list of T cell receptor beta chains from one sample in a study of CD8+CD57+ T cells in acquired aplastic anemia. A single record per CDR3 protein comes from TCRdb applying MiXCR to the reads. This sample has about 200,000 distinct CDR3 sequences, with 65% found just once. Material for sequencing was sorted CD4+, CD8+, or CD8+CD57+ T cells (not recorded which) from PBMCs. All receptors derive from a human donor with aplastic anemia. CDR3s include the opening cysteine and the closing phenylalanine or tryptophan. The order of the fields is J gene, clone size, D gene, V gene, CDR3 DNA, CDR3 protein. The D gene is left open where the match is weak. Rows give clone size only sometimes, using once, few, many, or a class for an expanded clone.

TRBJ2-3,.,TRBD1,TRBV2,TGTGCCAGCAGTGAGGGACAGCCCACAGATACGCAGTATTTT,CASSEGQPTDTQYF
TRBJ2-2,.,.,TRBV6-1,TGTGCCAGCGATATAATCACCGGGGAGCTGTTTTTT,CASDIITGELFF
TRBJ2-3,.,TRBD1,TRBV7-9,TGTGCCAGCAGCTCGGACAGGGGGCTAGATACGCAGTATTTT,CASSSDRGLDTQYF
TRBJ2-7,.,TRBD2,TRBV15,TGTGCCACCAGTCCCCCAGCGGGGCAGAGCTCCTACGAGCAGTACTTC,CATSPPAGQSSYEQYF
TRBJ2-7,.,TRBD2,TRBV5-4,TGTGCCAGCAGCTTGGTCTCACTAGCGGGAGCCGAGCAGTACTTC,CASSLVSLAGAEQYF
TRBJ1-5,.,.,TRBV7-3,TGTGCCGGCAGCTTAAGTCCCAATCAGCCCCAGCATTTT,CAGSLSPNQPQHF
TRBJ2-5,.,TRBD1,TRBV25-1,TGTGCCAGCCGTTCAGGGGACAGACACCAAGAGACCCAGTACTTC,CASRSGDRHQETQYF
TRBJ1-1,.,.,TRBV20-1,TGCAGTGCTACGGACGGGGGGAACACTGAAGCTTTCTTT,CSATDGGNTEAFF
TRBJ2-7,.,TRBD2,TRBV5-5,TGTGCCAGCAGTCCCTCGGCTAGCGGGAGTTATGAGCAGTACTTC,CASSPSASGSYEQYF
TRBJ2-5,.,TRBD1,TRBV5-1,TGCGCCAGCAGCTTCAGACAGGGGGAAGAGACCCAGTACTTC,CASSFRQGEETQYF
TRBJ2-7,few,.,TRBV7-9,TGTGCCAGCAGCTTAGTCGCAGACGGGCAGTACTTC,CASSLVADGQYF
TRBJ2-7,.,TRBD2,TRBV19,TGTGCCAGTAGTATAGACCGAGCGGGAATCTCCGAGCAGTACTTC,CASSIDRAGISEQYF
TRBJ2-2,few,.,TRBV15,TGTGCCACCAGCAGAGACTCCAGAGGCACCGGGGAGCTGTTTTTT,CATSRDSRGTGELFF
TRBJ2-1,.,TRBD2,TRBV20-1,TGCAGTGGCCGAAGGACTAGCGGGAACAATGAGCAGTTCTTC,CSGRRTSGNNEQFF
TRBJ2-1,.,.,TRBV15,TGTGCCACCAGCAGCGTAGAGGGAAGCTCCTACAATGAGCAGTTCTTC,CATSSVEGSSYNEQFF
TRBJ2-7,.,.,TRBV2,TGTGCCAGCAGCGCCGAAGAGGGCGGGTACGAGCAGTACTTC,CASSAEEGGYEQYF
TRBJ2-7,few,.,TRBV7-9,TGTGCCAGCAGCAGAGTGGGCTCCTACGAGCAGTACTTC,CASSRVGSYEQYF
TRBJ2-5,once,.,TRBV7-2,TGTGCCAGCAGCCTACTATTGTACCAAGAGACCCAGTACTTC,CASSLLLYQETQYF
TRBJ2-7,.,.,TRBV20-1,TGCAGTGCTAGGACGACAGAGACCTACGAGCAGTACTTC,CSARTTETYEQYF
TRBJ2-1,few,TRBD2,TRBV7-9,TGTGCCAGCAGCTTAGGACTAGCGGGAGAACAGTTCTTC,CASSLGLAGEQFF
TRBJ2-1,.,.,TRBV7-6,TGTGCCAGCTCAACCGGGGTGGGGTACAATGAGCAGTTCTTC,CASSTGVGYNEQFF
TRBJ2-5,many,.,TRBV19,TGTGCCAGTAGTATAGTGGTCCAAGAGACCCAGTACTTC,CASSIVVQETQYF
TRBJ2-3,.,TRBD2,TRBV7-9,TGTGCCAGCAGCCCCAGACTAGCTGGTACGCAGTATTTT,CASSPRLAGTQYF
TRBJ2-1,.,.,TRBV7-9,TGTGCCGTAGCGAATAGCCTTATTAACAATGAGCAGTTCTTC,CAVANSLINNEQFF
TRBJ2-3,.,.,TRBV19,TGTGCCAGTGGTATTCAGGGCACAGATACGCAGTATTTT,CASGIQGTDTQYF
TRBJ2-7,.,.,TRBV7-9,TGTGCCAGCAGCCCCCCAAAAACGGTCAGCGAGCAGTACTTC,CASSPPKTVSEQYF
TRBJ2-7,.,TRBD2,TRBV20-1,TGCAGTGCTAGAGATAAGGGGCTAGCGGGAGACGAGCAGTACTTC,CSARDKGLAGDEQYF
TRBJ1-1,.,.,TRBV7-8,TGTGCCAGCAGCTTAGTCCTGTCTGAGGGGACCGAAGCTTTCTTT,CASSLVLSEGTEAFF
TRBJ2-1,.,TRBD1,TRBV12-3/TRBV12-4,TGTGCCAGCAGTCCGGGGACAGGCTACAATGAGCAGTTCTTC,CASSPGTGYNEQFF
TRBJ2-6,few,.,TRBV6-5,TGTGCCAGCGTTCGGTCTGGGGCCAACGTCCTGACTTTC,CASVRSGANVLTF
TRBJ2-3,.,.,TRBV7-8,TGTGCCAGCAGCTTATCCGGGATTTTTAAAGATACGCAGTATTTT,CASSLSGIFKDTQYF
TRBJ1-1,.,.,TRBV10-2,TGCGCCAGCAGGGGGCTAATTACCCCTTTCGACACTGAAGCTTTCTTT,CASRGLITPFDTEAFF
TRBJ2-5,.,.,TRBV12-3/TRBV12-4,TGTGCCAGCAGTTTATACGGAGGGCCGCTGTTC,CASSLYGGPLF
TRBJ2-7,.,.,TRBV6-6,TGTGCCAGCAGCCGGGGGAACGAGCAGTACTTC,CASSRGNEQYF
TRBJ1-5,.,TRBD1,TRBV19,TGTGCCAGTAGTGGGGGACAGGGAGGGAGCAATCAGCCCCAGCGTTTT,CASSGGQGGSNQPQRF
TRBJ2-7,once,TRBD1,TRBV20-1,TGCAGTGCGCGACAGGGGGCGACGGGAGAGCAGTACTTC,CSARQGATGEQYF
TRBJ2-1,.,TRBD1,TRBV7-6,TGTGCCAGCAGCCCGACTACCGGGACAGGCTACAATGAGCAGTTCTTC,CASSPTTGTGYNEQFF
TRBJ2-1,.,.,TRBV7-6,TGTGCCAGCACGTTGGACTATACGGATGAGCAGTTCTTC,CASTLDYTDEQFF
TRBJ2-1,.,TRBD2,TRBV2,TGTGCCAGCAGTGATTCGGCTGGCGGGGGGGCAAGTGAGCAGTTCTTC,CASSDSAGGGASEQFF
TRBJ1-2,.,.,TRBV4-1,TGCGCCAGCAGCCAGAGGGTGGAGGGACTCTATGGCTACACCTTC,CASSQRVEGLYGYTF
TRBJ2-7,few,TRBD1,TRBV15,TGTGCCACCAGCAGAGAAGCCCGGGACAGGGCTTACGAGCAGTACTTC,CATSREARDRAYEQYF
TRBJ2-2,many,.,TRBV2,TGTGCCAGCAGTCACCTCAAGGACAACACCGGGGAGCTGTTTTTT,CASSHLKDNTGELFF
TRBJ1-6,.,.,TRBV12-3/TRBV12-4,TGTGCCAGCCTCCGGGCCGCTAATTCACCCCTCCACTTT,CASLRAANSPLHF
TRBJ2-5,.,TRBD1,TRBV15,TGTGCCACCAGCAGAGGAGGGACAGTCGGCGGCGAGACCCAGTACTTC,CATSRGGTVGGETQYF
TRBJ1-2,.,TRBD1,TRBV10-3,TGTGCCATCAGTGGACAGGGGGATGGCTACACCTTC,CAISGQGDGYTF
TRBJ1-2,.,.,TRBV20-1,TGCAGTGCCCTCGGGGGGGGGCATGCTCACTATGGCTACACCTTC,CSALGGGHAHYGYTF
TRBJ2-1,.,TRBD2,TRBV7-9,TGTGCCAGCAGTCCTATGGGGAGCGGGAGGGATTACGATGAGCAGTTCTTC,CASSPMGSGRDYDEQFF
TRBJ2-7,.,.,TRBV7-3,TGTGCCAGCAGCTTCTGGCTCAGCTCCTACGAGCAGTACTTC,CASSFWLSSYEQYF
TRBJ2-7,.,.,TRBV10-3,TGTGCCAGCAGCCTTACAACTAGCCTTCGCTACGAGCAGTACTTC,CASSLTTSLRYEQYF
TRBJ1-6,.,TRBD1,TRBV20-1,TGCAGTGCTAGGACAGGGGGCGATTCACCCCTCCACTTT,CSARTGGDSPLHF
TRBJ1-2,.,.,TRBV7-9,TGTGCCAGCAGCTTAGGAGTAAAGGGCGACTACACCTTC,CASSLGVKGDYTF
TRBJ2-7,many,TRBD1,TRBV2,TGTGCCAGCAGTGTTGATAGGTTAGGGACAGGCGACGAGCAGTACTTC,CASSVDRLGTGDEQYF
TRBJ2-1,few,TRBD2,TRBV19,TGTGCCCTCCACTTGGGGACTAGCGGGAGGGCAAATGAGCAGTTCTTC,CALHLGTSGRANEQFF
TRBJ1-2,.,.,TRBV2,TGTGCCAGCAGTCTACGACAGGAGACTTATAACTATGGCTACACCTTC,CASSLRQETYNYGYTF
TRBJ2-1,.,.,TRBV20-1,TGCAGTACTACCTCCGGGGGTACCAATGAGCAGTTCTTC,CSTTSGGTNEQFF
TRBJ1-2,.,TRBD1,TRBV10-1,TGCGCCAGCATCTCGCGACAGGGAATTATCTATGGCTACACCTTC,CASISRQGIIYGYTF
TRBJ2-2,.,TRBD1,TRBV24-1,TGTGCCACCAGTGCCTACCCCTGGACAGGGTTGGAGGACACCGGGGAGCTGTTTTTT,CATSAYPWTGLEDTGELFF